The 21 T cell receptor beta chains given below trace back to one sample, sequenced in a study of identical twins. One entry per CDR3 protein results from TCRdb running MiXCR on the 5' RACE reads. This table has some 210,000 distinct CDR3 sequences, about a sixth appearing once. The data were also submitted as part of a second study, on T cells expressing NK-cell markers.

The sequencing sample was made of CD8+ T cells sorted from blood. These receptors originate from a woman under 30 in good health.

This clonotype came up a few times. CDR3 in amino acids: CASSSPGQGDNEQFF. The CDR3 DNA reads as TGTGCCAGCAGCAGCCCGGGACAGGGGGACAATGAGCAGTTCTTC. The V and J genes are TRBV7-9 and TRBJ2-1, with TRBD1 identical over 11 bases. CDR1 is SEHNR and CDR2 is FQNEAQ in the germline V gene (reference sequence). V lost 5 bases to trimming and J lost 5 bases; unmatched junction nucleotides: 5. The CDR3 consists of 15 residues.

The genes are TRBV12-3 or TRBV12-4 and TRBJ2-7; 10 nucleotides agree with TRBD2. V lost 5 bases to trimming and J lost 7 bases; unmatched junction nucleotides: 14. The CDR3 contains 16 residues. CDR3 loop: CASSPEKLAGVGEQYF. The CDR3, as DNA: TGTGCCAGCAGTCCAGAGAAGCTAGCGGGAGTAGGTGAGCAGTACTTC.

The chain employs TRBV6-1 and TRBJ2-1; TRBD2 matches 7 bases. This CDR3 contains 15 residues. Unmatched junction bases numbered 11, after V lost 5 bases and J lost 7 bases. Germline assignment: CDR1 MNHNS and CDR2 SASEGT. CDR3 amino acids: CASSPSLAVQNEQFF. The CDR3 nucleotides are TGTGCCAGCAGTCCCTCCCTAGCGGTCCAAAATGAGCAGTTCTTC.

The chain employs TRBV2 and TRBJ2-5; 9 bases align to TRBD2. Per germline, CDR1 SNHLY and CDR2 FYNNEI. Trimming took 6 bases from V and 5 from J; bases not matched to a gene: 10. The CDR3 sequence is 15 residues long. CDR3 nucleotide sequence: TGTGCCAGCAGCGTTAGCGGGGGCGTCCGGGAGACCCAGTACTTC. Encoded protein: CASSVSGGVRETQYF.

This CDR3 is CASSLDREMRETQYF. The CDR3 DNA reads as TGTGCCAGCAGCTTGGACAGGGAAATGAGGGAGACCCAGTACTTC. The chain links TRBV5-6 to TRBJ2-5; D is possibly TRBD1 (6 bases). The germline V gene encodes CDR1 SGHDT and CDR2 YYEEEE. The germline V and J ends were trimmed by 0 bases and 5 bases, with 14 bases remaining between them. The CDR3 runs to 15 residues. The complete variable domain, with remaining parts taken from reference TRBV5-6 and TRBJ2-5, reads DAGVTQSPTHLIKTRGQQVTLRCSPKSGHDTVSWYQQALGQGPQFIFQYYEEEERQRGNFPDRFSGHQFPNYSSELNVNALLLGDSALYLCASSLDREMRETQYFGPGTRLLVL.

The CDR3 reads CSVPGQGNEKLFF. For the CDR3, the DNA is TGCAGTGTTCCGGGACAGGGAAATGAAAAACTGTTTTTT. This chain links TRBV20-1 with TRBJ1-4, with 9 bases matching TRBD1. The V gene's germline CDR1 is DFQATT and CDR2 SNEGSKA (reference sequence). V trimming: 7 bases; J trimming: 5 bases; junction bases outside the gene matches: 5. The CDR3 runs 13 residues.

This chain joins TRBV27 and TRBJ1-5; D uncertain. The germline gives CDR1 MNHEY, CDR2 SMNVEV (reference sequence). V gave up 5 bases and J gave up 6 bases, with 17 bases separating them. This CDR3 contains 15 residues. CDR3 in DNA: TGTGCCAGCAGTCAATACAGCCTAGGTTCTCAGCCCCAGCATTTT. Its protein is CASSQYSLGSQPQHF.

This clonotype was counted a few times. The chain employs TRBV7-9 and TRBJ2-3; D is unresolved. The CDR3 consists of 16 residues. Trimming removed 4 bases from V and 0 bases from J, with 14 bases in between. Germline V gives CDR1 SEHNR, CDR2 FQNEAQ (reference sequence). For the CDR3, the DNA is TGTGCCAGCAGCTCCTTCGGCAAAACTAGCACAGATACGCAGTATTTT. This encodes CASSSFGKTSTDTQYF.

This clonotype was seen a handful of times. The chain joins TRBV9 to TRBJ2-3; 8 nucleotides align to TRBD2. Trimming cost V 0 bases and J 2 bases; bases outside gene matches: 8. CDR3 length: 17 amino acids. Germline values: CDR1 SGDLS, CDR2 YYNGEE. CDR3 nucleotides: TGTGCCAGCAGCGTAGGGCCTCGCGGGGGGAACACAGATACGCAGTATTTT. Amino acid sequence: CASSVGPRGGNTDTQYF.

This clonotype came up a few times. The chain combines TRBV10-3 with TRBJ2-1, with TRBD2 matching over 10 bases. CDR1 and CDR2 (germline): ENHRY, SYGVKD. V trimming: 2 bases; J trimming: 4 bases; junction bases outside the gene matches: 8. The CDR3 runs 17 residues. CDR3 bases: TGTGCCATCAGTGAGAATCTAGCGGGGGCGCTGTACAATGAGCAGTTCTTC. Protein: CAISENLAGALYNEQFF.

The chain links TRBV7-9 to TRBJ2-2; D is perhaps TRBD1 or TRBD2 (5 bases each). CDR1 is SEHNR and CDR2 is FQNEAQ in the germline V gene (reference sequence). V shed 4 bases and J shed 5 bases, with 11 bases lying between them. CDR3 length equals 14 residues. The CDR3 DNA is TGTGCCAGCAGCTCTTGGGACGGGACCGGGGAGCTGTTTTTT. Its protein product is CASSSWDGTGELFF.

This clonotype was seen a handful of times. The V and J genes are TRBV30 and TRBJ2-7, with no clear D. This CDR3 region has 14 residues. Per germline, CDR1 GTSNPN and CDR2 SVGIG (reference sequence). V shed 4 bases and J shed 4 bases, with 17 bases lying between them. As DNA, the CDR3 is TGTGCCTGGAATGACGAGAATAGGGCATACGAGCAGTACTTC. Its protein product is CAWNDENRAYEQYF.

This clonotype was detected many times. This chain's CDR3 is CASSPPGRSGELFF. In DNA, the CDR3 is TGTGCCAGCAGTCCGCCGGGCCGGAGCGGGGAGCTGTTTTTT. The chain links TRBV7-9 to TRBJ2-2; D remains ambiguous. Trimming left V 6 bases short and J 7 bases short, with 15 bases between. The CDR3 totals 14 residues. Germline values: CDR1 SEHNR, CDR2 FQNEAQ (reference sequence).

Only a few counts were recorded for this clonotype. J is TRBJ2-7 and V is TRBV5-5; D is undetermined. The CDR3 consists of 14 residues. V lost 4 bases and J lost 3, with 14 bases in between. Germline V gives CDR1 SGHKS, CDR2 YYEKEE (reference sequence). CDR3 sequence: CASSPETWNYEQYF. In DNA, the CDR3 is TGTGCCAGCAGCCCAGAAACCTGGAACTACGAGCAGTACTTC.

This clonotype was counted between two and nine times. This chain joins TRBV3-1 and TRBJ2-7; perhaps TRBD2 as D (5 bases). The ends were cut back, 3 bases at V and 4 bases at J, with 16 bases in the middle. CDR1 is LGHDT, CDR2 YNNKEL, per germline (reference sequence). The CDR3 spans 15 residues. The CDR3 is CASSHRGTGIYEQYF. The CDR3 bases are TGTGCCAGCAGCCACCGCGGAACGGGGATTTACGAGCAGTACTTC.

The rearrangement joins TRBV28 to TRBJ1-1; D might be TRBD1 (5 bases). CDR3 length: 12 amino acids. Trimming took 3 bases from V and 11 from J, leaving 13 bases between them. CDR1 is MDHEN, CDR2 SYDVKM, per germline. CDR3 bases: TGTGCCAGCAGTTTTAGTGGGGCAAAGGCTTTCTTT. Translated, it gives CASSFSGAKAFF.

The V gene is TRBV29-1, the J gene TRBJ2-1; D may be TRBD2 (5 bases). V lost 4 bases and J lost 0, with 13 bases in between. The CDR3 runs to 15 residues. Per the germline V gene, CDR1 is SQVTM and CDR2 is ANQGSEA. The CDR3 DNA is TGCAGCGTTGTCGATAGCGAGAGCTCCTACAATGAGCAGTTCTTC. This translates into CSVVDSESSYNEQFF.

This clonotype was observed a handful of times. The chain is built from TRBV20-1 and TRBJ2-1; 7 bases are shared with TRBD2. V gave up 7 bases and J gave up 1 base; unmatched junction bases: 4. This CDR3 spans 13 amino acids. Germline assignment: CDR1 DFQATT and CDR2 SNEGSKA (reference sequence). The DNA of the CDR3 is TGCAGTGTTCCGGGACTATCCTACAATGAGCAGTTCTTC. Translated: CSVPGLSYNEQFF.

A few counts support this clonotype. The chain links TRBV3-1 to TRBJ2-7, with 15 nucleotides matching TRBD2. CDR1 and CDR2 (germline): LGHDT, YNNKEL (reference sequence). CDR3 length: 16 amino acids. Trimming removed 2 bases from V and 4 bases from J; junction bases left unmatched: 3. CDR3 region: CASSQIGTSGRYEQYF. The CDR3 DNA follows: TGTGCCAGCAGCCAAATAGGGACTAGCGGGAGGTACGAGCAGTACTTC.

The chain joins TRBV29-1 to TRBJ2-7; 8 nucleotides match TRBD1. From germline, CDR1 is SQVTM and CDR2 ANQGSEA. The CDR3 sequence is 16 residues long. J lost 3 bases, V lost 0 bases, and 10 bases had no gene match. CDR3 loop: CSVEEWKDRAGYEQYF. The DNA of the CDR3 is TGCAGCGTTGAAGAGTGGAAGGACAGGGCTGGCTACGAGCAGTACTTC.

This clonotype showed up just a few times. The rearrangement uses TRBV12-3 or TRBV12-4 and TRBJ2-7; 7 bases are a match to TRBD1. V lost 6 bases, J lost 5 bases, and 13 bases stayed unmatched. This CDR3 comprises 15 residues. This CDR3 is CASSPDLLQGDEQYF. The CDR3 coding sequence is TGTGCCAGCAGCCCCGACCTTCTGCAGGGGGACGAGCAGTACTTC.